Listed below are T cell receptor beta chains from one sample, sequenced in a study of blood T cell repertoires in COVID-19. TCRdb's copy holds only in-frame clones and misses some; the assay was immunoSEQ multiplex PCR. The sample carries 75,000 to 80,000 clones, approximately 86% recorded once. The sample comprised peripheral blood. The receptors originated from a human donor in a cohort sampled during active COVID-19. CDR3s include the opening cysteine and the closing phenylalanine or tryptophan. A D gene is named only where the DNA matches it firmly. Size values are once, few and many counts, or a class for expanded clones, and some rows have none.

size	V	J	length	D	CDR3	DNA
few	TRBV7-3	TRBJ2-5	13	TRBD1	CASSRGQEETQYF	TGTGCCAGCAGCAGGGGACAGGAAGAGACCCAGTACTTC
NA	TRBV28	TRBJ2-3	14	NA	CASSMGRWGDTQYF	TGTGCCAGCAGTATGGGGAGGTGGGGGGATACGCAGTATTTT
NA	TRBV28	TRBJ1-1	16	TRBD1	CASSFTGVIDNTEAFF	TGTGCCAGCAGTTTTACAGGGGTGATTGATAACACTGAAGCTTTCTTT
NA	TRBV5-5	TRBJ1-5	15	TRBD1	CASSPGPTGGQPQHF	TGTGCCAGCAGCCCCGGACCGACAGGGGGTCAGCCCCAGCATTTT
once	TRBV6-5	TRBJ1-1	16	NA	CASSYSIQVMNTEAFF	TGTGCCAGCAGTTACTCGATTCAGGTCATGAACACTGAAGCTTTCTTT
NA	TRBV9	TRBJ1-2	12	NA	CASTAGNYGYTF	TGTGCCAGCACAGCGGGAAACTATGGCTACACCTTC
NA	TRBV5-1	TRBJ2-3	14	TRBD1	CASSGSQGFDTQYF	TGCGCCAGCAGCGGATCACAGGGGTTCGATACGCAGTATTTT
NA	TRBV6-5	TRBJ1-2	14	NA	CASSLSRLNYGYTF	TGTGCCAGCAGTTTATCGAGACTTAACTATGGCTACACCTTC
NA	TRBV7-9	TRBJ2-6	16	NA	CASSRRTSSGANVLTF	TGTGCCAGCAGCCGCCGAACTAGTTCTGGGGCCAACGTCCTGACTTTC
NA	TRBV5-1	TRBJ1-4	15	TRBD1	CASSPGGQGGEKLFF	TGCGCCAGCAGCCCGGGCGGACAGGGGGGTGAAAAACTGTTTTTT
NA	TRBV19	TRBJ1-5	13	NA	CATRQASNQPQHF	TGTGCCACGAGACAAGCTAGCAATCAGCCCCAGCATTTT
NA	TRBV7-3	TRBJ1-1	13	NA	CASAQHTNTEAFF	TGTGCCAGCGCCCAACACACGAACACTGAAGCTTTCTTT
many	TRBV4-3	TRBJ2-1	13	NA	CASSSTSYNEQFF	TGCGCCAGCAGCTCAACATCCTACAATGAGCAGTTCTTC
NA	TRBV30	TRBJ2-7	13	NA	CAWRARGSYEQYF	TGTGCCTGGAGGGCCAGGGGTTCCTACGAGCAGTACTTC
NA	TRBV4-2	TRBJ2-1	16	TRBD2	CASSQDGREGYNEQFF	TGTGCCAGCAGCCAAGATGGGCGGGAGGGCTACAATGAGCAGTTCTTC